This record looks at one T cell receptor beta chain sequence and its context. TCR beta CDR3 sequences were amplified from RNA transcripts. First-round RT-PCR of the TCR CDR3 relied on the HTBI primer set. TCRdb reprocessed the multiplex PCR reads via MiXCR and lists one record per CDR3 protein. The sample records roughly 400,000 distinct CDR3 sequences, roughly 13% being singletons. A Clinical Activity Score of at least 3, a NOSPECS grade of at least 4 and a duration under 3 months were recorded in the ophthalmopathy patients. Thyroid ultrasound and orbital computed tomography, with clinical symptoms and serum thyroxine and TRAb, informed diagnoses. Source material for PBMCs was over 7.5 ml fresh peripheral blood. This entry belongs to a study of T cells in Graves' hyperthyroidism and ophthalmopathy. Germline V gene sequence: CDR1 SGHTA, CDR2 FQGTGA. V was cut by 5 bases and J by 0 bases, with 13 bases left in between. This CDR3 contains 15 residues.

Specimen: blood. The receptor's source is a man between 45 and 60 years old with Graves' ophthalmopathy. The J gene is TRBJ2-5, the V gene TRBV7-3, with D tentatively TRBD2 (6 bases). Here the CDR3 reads CASSGGPGDQETQYF. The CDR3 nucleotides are TGTGCCAGCAGCGGCGGTCCGGGGGACCAAGAGACCCAGTACTTC.